The 30 T cell receptor beta chains presented below share a single source sample, sequenced in a study of T cell repertoires in cytomegalovirus infection. TCRdb re-called the reads with MiXCR, one entry per CDR3 protein. The sample carries fewer than 300,000 distinct CDR3 sequences, over 20% recorded once. Input material: PBMCs. The source of these receptors is a human donor in good health (CMV status not recorded). Some clones in this sample may be carry-over from other donors' samples.

The chain couples TRBV6-6 to TRBJ2-2; possibly TRBD2 for D (5 bases). Trimming took 2 bases from V and 4 from J, leaving 11 bases between them. Germline CDR1 is MNHNY and CDR2 is SVGAGI (reference sequence). The CDR3 covers 15 residues. The CDR3 coding sequence is TGTGCCAGCAGTTACCGGACTTTAGGCACCGGGGAGCTGTTTTTT. It translates to CASSYRTLGTGELFF.

Of note for this clonotype: A clone one base away is much larger, so this may be a read error. The rearrangement joins TRBV7-2 to TRBJ2-7; D is ambiguous. The germline V gene has CDR1 SGHTA and CDR2 FQGNSA. V lost 5 bases and J lost 6, with 14 bases in between. The length of the CDR3 is 13 residues. Written as DNA, the CDR3 is TGTGCCAGCAGCCCATGGGAACGAGGCGAGCAGTACTTC. Protein sequence: CASSPWERGEQYF.

The rearrangement joins TRBV5-4 to TRBJ1-6; no reliable D call. Trimming stripped 5 bases from V and 14 bases from J, with 17 bases between. Germline V CDR1 and CDR2: SGHNT, YYREEE (reference sequence). This CDR3 is built from 13 residues. CDR3 region: CASRLSGSLALHF. The CDR3 DNA reads as TGTGCCAGCAGATTATCTGGGTCTTTGGCCCTCCACTTT.

The chain recombines TRBV10-3 with TRBJ1-1, with 7 bases fitting TRBD1. The CDR3 is made up of 24 amino acids. With 2 bases clipped from V and 0 bases from J, the junction kept 30 bases outside the gene matches. Per germline, CDR1 ENHRY and CDR2 SYGVKD. The CDR3 here is CAISEGRGGFGGWGGQMMNTEAFF. CDR3 sequence (DNA): TGTGCCATCAGTGAGGGCAGGGGGGGGTTCGGTGGATGGGGAGGCCAAATGATGAACACTGAAGCTTTCTTT.

The chain recombines TRBV19 with TRBJ1-6; D is uncertain. This CDR3 is built from 16 residues. The germline V gene encodes CDR1 LNHDA and CDR2 SQIVND (reference sequence). Trimming took 5 bases from V and 0 from J, leaving 11 bases between them. The CDR3 reads CASSVLRSSYNSPLHF. CDR3 nucleotide sequence: TGTGCCAGTAGTGTATTAAGGAGCTCCTATAATTCACCCCTCCACTTT. Variable domain in full (rest from reference TRBV19 and TRBJ1-6): DGGITQSPKYLFRKEGQNVTLSCEQNLNHDAMYWYRQDPGQGLRLIYYSQIVNDFQKGDIAEGYSVSREKKESFPLTVTSAQKNPTAFYLCASSVLRSSYNSPLHFGNGTRLTVT.

The chain links TRBV6-5 to TRBJ1-4; unclear D gene. Trimming pared 0 bases from V and 6 bases from J, leaving 8 bases between. CDR1 is MNHEY and CDR2 is SVGAGI in the germline V gene. CDR3 length: 14 amino acids. This CDR3 reads CASSYSWADEKLFF. CDR3 nucleotides: TGTGCCAGCAGTTACTCGTGGGCGGATGAAAAACTGTTTTTT.

The chain joins TRBV27 to TRBJ2-2, with a weak D call TRBD2 (5 bases). Per germline, CDR1 MNHEY and CDR2 SMNVEV (reference sequence). Trimming stripped 3 bases from V and 6 bases from J, with 17 bases between. The CDR3 has 16 residues. The CDR3 DNA reads TGTGCCAGCAGTTTGCTAGCCACCACGGTATCCGGGGAGCTGTTTTTT. Translation gives CASSLLATTVSGELFF.

This clonotype was observed a single time. This rearrangement joins TRBV25-1 to TRBJ1-2; D unclear. V lost 4 bases and J 5 bases, leaving 11 bases between the germline ends. In germline, CDR1 is MGHDK, CDR2 SYGVNS. This CDR3 is 13 amino acids long. CDR3 DNA sequence: TGTGCCAGCAGTGGAGTTTTTGGATATGGCTACACCTTC. Encoded protein: CASSGVFGYGYTF.

V and J are TRBV28 and TRBJ2-7; the match to TRBD1 covers 10 bases. J lost 5 bases, V lost 6 bases, and 10 bases had no gene match. From germline, CDR1 is MDHEN and CDR2 SYDVKM. The CDR3 totals 15 residues. CDR3 loop: CASSPLGTGDHEQYF. The CDR3 nucleotides are TGTGCCAGCAGCCCTCTCGGGACAGGGGACCACGAGCAGTACTTC.

In its sample, this clonotype was seen a few times. This chain uses TRBV27 with TRBJ2-7, with D uncertain. The CDR3 has 14 residues. Germline V CDR1 and CDR2: MNHEY, SMNVEV (reference sequence). The germline V and J ends were trimmed by 5 bases and 0 bases, with 11 bases remaining between them. CDR3 sequence reads: CASSLSLGSYEQYV. CDR3 nucleotides: TGTGCCAGCAGTCTAAGTCTGGGCTCCTACGAGCAGTACGTC.

V is TRBV7-2 and J is TRBJ2-3; D is ambiguous. CDR1 SGHTA and CDR2 FQGNSA come from the germline V gene. V dropped 1 base and J dropped 1 base, with 12 bases sitting between them. CDR3 length equals 16 residues. CDR3 bases: TGTGCCAGCAGCTTAGAGTCCACAGTCGGCACAGATACGCAGTATTTT. It is translated as CASSLESTVGTDTQYF.

This clonotype has ten or more counts. This rearrangement joins TRBV7-8 to TRBJ2-1, with 12 bases that match TRBD2. Trimming removed 8 bases from V and 9 bases from J; junction bases left unmatched: 20. This CDR3 spans 18 amino acids. The germline V gene encodes CDR1 SGHVS and CDR2 FQNEAQ. The CDR3 is CASAVYRLAGGPGGEQFF. CDR3 sequence (DNA): TGTGCCAGCGCAGTCTATCGCCTAGCGGGAGGGCCAGGGGGTGAGCAGTTCTTC.

This clonotype was counted ten times or more. The chain is built from TRBV7-3 and TRBJ2-5; 13 nucleotides align to TRBD2. The ends lost 5 bases at V and 4 bases at J; junction bases unmatched: 13. There are 18 residues in the CDR3. CDR1 is SGHTA and CDR2 is FQGTGA in the germline V gene. CDR3 DNA sequence: TGTGCCAGCAGCCTCATTCGACTAGCGGGGGGCCAGGGAGAGACCCAGTACTTC. Protein sequence: CASSLIRLAGGQGETQYF.

This clonotype was counted only a few times. This chain links TRBV7-2 with TRBJ2-5; a weak D match, TRBD1 (6 bases). Deletions cut 4 bases from V and 5 bases from J, with 14 bases between. The CDR3 length is 14 residues. Germline values: CDR1 SGHTA, CDR2 FQGNSA. In DNA, the CDR3 is TGTGCCAGCAGCTCGCACAGGGTCGGGGAGACCCAGTACTTC. It encodes CASSSHRVGETQYF. The full variable domain, completed using reference TRBV7-2 and TRBJ2-5, is GAGVSQSPSNKVTEKGKDVELRCDPISGHTALYWYRQSLGQGLEFLIYFQGNSAPDKSGLPSDRFSAERTGGSVSTLTIQRTQQEDSAVYLCASSSHRVGETQYFGPGTRLLVL.

This clonotype has just a few counts. The chain links TRBV5-5 to TRBJ2-7; maybe TRBD1 (6 bases). The V gene's germline CDR1 is SGHKS and CDR2 YYEKEE (reference sequence). The CDR3 has 14 residues. Trimming took off 3 bases at V and 4 bases at J, with 14 bases between the two ends. Here the CDR3 reads CASSSSPGAYEQYF. In DNA form, the CDR3 reads TGTGCCAGCAGCTCGTCGCCAGGGGCTTACGAGCAGTACTTC.

The chain has TRBV28 and TRBJ1-1; D unclear. The germline V gene encodes CDR1 MDHEN and CDR2 SYDVKM. The CDR3 is made up of 15 amino acids. The V gene lost 3 bases and the J gene lost 3 bases, with 14 bases spanning the gap. The CDR3 loop reads CASSFSVGGYTEAFF. CDR3 nucleotides: TGTGCCAGCAGTTTCTCGGTCGGAGGATACACTGAAGCTTTCTTT.

This clonotype came up a few times. This chain uses TRBV2 with TRBJ1-3; 9 bases align to TRBD1. Germline loops: CDR1 SNHLY, CDR2 FYNNEI. This CDR3 region has 15 residues. V was pared by 3 bases and J by 4 bases, with 4 bases of the junction left unmatched. In DNA, the CDR3 is TGTGCCAGCAGTGAGGACAGGGGCCAGGGAAACACCATATATTTT. Its protein is CASSEDRGQGNTIYF.

The genes are TRBV19 and TRBJ2-1, with 11 positions matching TRBD2. The V segment lost 3 bases and the J segment 9 bases; nucleotides outside the gene matches: 7. The germline V gene encodes CDR1 LNHDA and CDR2 SQIVND (reference sequence). CDR3 length: 15 amino acids. The CDR3, as DNA: TGTGCCAGTAGTATTAGTGGTAGCGGGAGGGCTGAGCAGTTCTTC. This gives the protein CASSISGSGRAEQFF.

The J gene is TRBJ2-2, the V gene TRBV6-6, with TRBD1 identical over 8 bases. Germline trimming cut 3 bases from V and 5 bases from J; bases unmatched to any gene: 5. The V gene's germline CDR1 is MNHNY and CDR2 SVGAGI (reference sequence). This CDR3 is 15 amino acids long. The CDR3 DNA reads as TGTGCCAGCAGTTATGGACAGGGAAGAACCGGGGAGCTGTTTTTT. This codes for CASSYGQGRTGELFF.

The J gene is TRBJ2-1, the V gene TRBV7-2; the D is unclear. This CDR3 contains 15 residues. The V gene lost 4 bases and the J gene lost 5 bases, with 15 bases spanning the gap. In germline, CDR1 is SGHTA, CDR2 FQGNSA. Written as DNA, the CDR3 is TGTGCCAGCAGCTCACGTCGTAGGCAGCACAATGAGCAGTTCTTC. It is translated as CASSSRRRQHNEQFF.

This clonotype was observed a handful of times. The chain has TRBV6-2 or TRBV6-3 and TRBJ2-1; 8 bases are a match to TRBD1. Germline CDR1 and CDR2: MNHEY and SVGEGT. The CDR3 runs to 15 residues. With 5 bases clipped from V and 4 bases from J, the junction kept 7 bases outside the gene matches. The CDR3 region has the DNA TGTGCCAGCAGTACCCCGCGGGACAGGTACAATGAGCAGTTCTTC. Its translation: CASSTPRDRYNEQFF.

This clonotype was found many times. J is TRBJ1-5 and V is TRBV12-3 or TRBV12-4; possible D gene TRBD1, 5 bases. This CDR3 spans 14 amino acids. Between the trimmed V and J ends, which lost 3 bases and 3 bases, there was a span of 9 bases. In DNA form, the CDR3 reads TGTGCCAGCAGTTTTCTAGGGGACAATCAGCCCCAGCATTTT. Translating gives CASSFLGDNQPQHF.

This clonotype has a handful of counts. The J gene is TRBJ2-7, the V gene TRBV28; 9 nucleotides match TRBD2. The CDR3 loop spans 13 amino acids. V lost 6 bases and J lost 6; bases outside the gene matches: 6. Germline V CDR1 and CDR2: MDHEN, SYDVKM. In nucleotides, the CDR3 is TGTGCCAGCAGAGCTAGCGGGATGGTCGAGCAGTACTTC. It is translated as CASRASGMVEQYF.

This clonotype has just a few counts. V usage is TRBV6-2 or TRBV6-3 and J usage is TRBJ1-5; D gene uncertain. The V and J ends lost 3 bases and 0 bases respectively, with 15 bases between them. Germline V gene data show CDR1 as MNHEY and CDR2 as SVGEGT. This CDR3 has 17 residues. In DNA form, the CDR3 reads TGTGCCAGCAGTTATGGCAGGTACTGGGATAGCAATCAGCCCCAGCATTTT. Its protein is CASSYGRYWDSNQPQHF.

In this sample, this clonotype turned up a few times. V gene TRBV12-3 or TRBV12-4 combines with J gene TRBJ2-7; TRBD2 might be the D (5 bases). CDR3 size: 18 residues. The ends were cut back, 8 bases at V and 1 base at J, with 27 bases in the middle. CDR3 amino acids: CASGPFGPGRGVSYEQYF. The CDR3 nucleotides are TGTGCCAGCGGGCCGTTTGGACCTGGACGGGGTGTTTCCTACGAGCAGTACTTC.

The V gene is TRBV4-3, the J gene TRBJ2-2; D assignment may be TRBD1 or TRBD2 (5 bases each). The CDR3 length is 15 residues. Germline values: CDR1 LGHNA, CDR2 YSLEER. V was cut by 4 bases and J by 0 bases, with 9 bases left in between. The CDR3 DNA sequence: TGCGCCAGCAGCCCGGGACCGACGAACACCGGGGAGCTGTTTTTT. This sequence encodes CASSPGPTNTGELFF.

Comment on this clonotype: This could be a read error, since a much larger clone is one nucleotide away. The chain links TRBV7-8 to TRBJ1-1; a possible D gene is TRBD1 (6 bases). The CDR3 consists of 15 residues. Germline V gives CDR1 SGHVS, CDR2 FQNEAQ. CDR3 in amino acids: CASSLGTAGGTEAYF. CDR3 coding DNA: TGTGCCAGCAGCTTAGGGACAGCCGGGGGCACTGAAGCTTACTTT.

This clonotype appeared a few times. The genes are TRBV6-6 and TRBJ1-1, with TRBD1 identical over 10 bases. This CDR3 contains 15 residues. The ends lost 4 bases at V and 1 base at J; junction bases unmatched: 3. The germline gives CDR1 MNHNY, CDR2 SVGAGI (reference sequence). CDR3 loop: CASSSRTGGNTEAFF. The CDR3 nucleotides are TGTGCCAGCAGTTCTCGGACAGGGGGGAACACTGAAGCTTTCTTT.

The chain is built from TRBV20-1 and TRBJ2-3, with D perhaps TRBD1 or TRBD2 (5 bases each). Germline assignment: CDR1 DFQATT and CDR2 SNEGSKA (reference sequence). V lost 3 bases to trimming and J lost 7 bases, with 14 bases between them. The CDR3 has 13 residues. CDR3 coding DNA: TGCAGTGCTAGGGGGGACCCCGGGTATACGCAGTATTTT. The encoded protein is CSARGDPGYTQYF.

The chain recombines TRBV28 with TRBJ1-4, with TRBD1 identical over 9 bases. The length of the CDR3 is 15 residues. Germline CDR1 reads MDHEN; CDR2 reads SYDVKM. J lost 7 bases, V lost 5 bases, and 8 bases had no gene match. The CDR3, as DNA: TGTGCCAGCAGTGAATTACAGGGGGCGCTTGAAAAACTGTTTTTT. It is translated as CASSELQGALEKLFF. Full variable domain (rest looked up from reference TRBV28 and TRBJ1-4): DVKVTQSSRYLVKRTGEKVFLECVQDMDHENMFWYRQDPGLGLRLIYFSYDVKMKEKGDIPEGYSVSREKKERFSLILESASTNQTSMYLCASSELQGALEKLFFGSGTQLSVL.